These 7 T cell receptor beta chains were all obtained from the same sample, sequenced in a study of neurological immune-mediated disorders. Stated time point: longitudinal time-point 1 (baseline). Each CDR3 protein gets one entry after TCRdb re-called the 5' RACE reads with MiXCR. The sample has 60,000 to 90,000 distinct CDR3 sequences; around 9.6% are singletons. Sequenced: PBMCs. The receptors stem from a young man in good health.

Points on this clonotype: A much larger clone differs by one base, so this may be a read error. This chain connects TRBV4-1 to TRBJ2-1; TRBD2 matches at 11 bases. CDR1 and CDR2 (germline): MGHRA, YSYEKL. CDR3 length equals 17 residues. The CDR3 loop reads CASSYTGLAGWVNDQFF. The CDR3, as DNA: TGCGCCAGCAGCTACACAGGACTAGCGGGTTGGGTTAATGACCAGTTCTTC.

This clonotype was recorded at least ten times. The chain has TRBV29-1 and TRBJ2-5, with 7 bases that match TRBD2. Trimming cost V 3 bases and J 3 bases; bases outside gene matches: 1. The CDR3 extends over 12 amino acids. From germline, CDR1 is SQVTM and CDR2 ANQGSEA. The CDR3 DNA reads as TGCAGCGTTGATGCGGGGGAAGAGACCCAGTACTTC. It translates to CSVDAGEETQYF.

This clonotype has a count of ten or more. This sequence joins TRBV4-1 and TRBJ1-2; 8 bases are shared with TRBD1. With V trimmed by 0 bases and J by 8 bases, 11 bases remained unmatched. The CDR3 extends over 16 amino acids. Germline V CDR1 and CDR2: MGHRA, YSYEKL. The CDR3 reads CASSQENADRASGYTF. In nucleotides, the CDR3 is TGCGCCAGCAGCCAAGAAAACGCGGACAGGGCCTCCGGCTACACCTTC.

Many counts were recorded for this clonotype. The rearrangement uses TRBV20-1 and TRBJ2-1; 12 nucleotides align to TRBD2. Germline V gene data show CDR1 as DFQATT and CDR2 as SNEGSKA (reference sequence). This CDR3 region has 16 residues. Trimming took 2 bases from V and 6 from J; bases not matched to a gene: 8. The CDR3, as DNA: TGCAGTGCTAGATCGCAGACTAGCGGGAGTGTCAATGAGCAGTTCTTC. Translation: CSARSQTSGSVNEQFF.

The chain recombines TRBV15 with TRBJ2-1, with TRBD2 matching 9 bases. V lost 5 bases and J lost 2; bases outside the gene matches: 4. The CDR3 loop spans 15 amino acids. Germline loops: CDR1 LNHNV, CDR2 YYDKDF (reference sequence). The CDR3 nucleotides are TGTGCCACCAGCGGCCTAGCGGGGCCCTACAATGAGCAGTTCTTC. Residues: CATSGLAGPYNEQFF. Full variable domain (missing parts from reference TRBV15 and TRBJ2-1): DAMVIQNPRYQVTQFGKPVTLSCSQTLNHNVMYWYQQKSSQAPKLLFHYYDKDFNNEADTPDNFQSRRPNTSFCFLDIRSPGLGDTAMYLCATSGLAGPYNEQFFGPGTRLTVL.

In its sample, this clonotype was seen many times. The chain is built from TRBV20-1 and TRBJ2-7; 10 bases agree with TRBD1. Germline lookup yields CDR1 DFQATT and CDR2 SNEGSKA (reference sequence). V trimming: 6 bases; J trimming: 4 bases; junction bases outside the gene matches: 6. This CDR3 region has 13 residues. CDR3 bases: TGCAGTGCCCTTAGGACAGGGGGATACGAGCAGTACTTC. Its protein product is CSALRTGGYEQYF.

There are many counts of this clonotype. The rearrangement uses TRBV5-1 and TRBJ1-2, with TRBD1 as a possible D gene (5 bases). In germline, CDR1 is SGHRS, CDR2 YFSETQ. Trimming removed 6 bases at V and 5 bases at J, with 20 bases between. CDR3 length: 15 amino acids. DNA for the CDR3: TGCGCCAGCACCCTTGCGGCCGGGGGAGGGTATGGCTACACCTTC. Its protein product is CASTLAAGGGYGYTF.